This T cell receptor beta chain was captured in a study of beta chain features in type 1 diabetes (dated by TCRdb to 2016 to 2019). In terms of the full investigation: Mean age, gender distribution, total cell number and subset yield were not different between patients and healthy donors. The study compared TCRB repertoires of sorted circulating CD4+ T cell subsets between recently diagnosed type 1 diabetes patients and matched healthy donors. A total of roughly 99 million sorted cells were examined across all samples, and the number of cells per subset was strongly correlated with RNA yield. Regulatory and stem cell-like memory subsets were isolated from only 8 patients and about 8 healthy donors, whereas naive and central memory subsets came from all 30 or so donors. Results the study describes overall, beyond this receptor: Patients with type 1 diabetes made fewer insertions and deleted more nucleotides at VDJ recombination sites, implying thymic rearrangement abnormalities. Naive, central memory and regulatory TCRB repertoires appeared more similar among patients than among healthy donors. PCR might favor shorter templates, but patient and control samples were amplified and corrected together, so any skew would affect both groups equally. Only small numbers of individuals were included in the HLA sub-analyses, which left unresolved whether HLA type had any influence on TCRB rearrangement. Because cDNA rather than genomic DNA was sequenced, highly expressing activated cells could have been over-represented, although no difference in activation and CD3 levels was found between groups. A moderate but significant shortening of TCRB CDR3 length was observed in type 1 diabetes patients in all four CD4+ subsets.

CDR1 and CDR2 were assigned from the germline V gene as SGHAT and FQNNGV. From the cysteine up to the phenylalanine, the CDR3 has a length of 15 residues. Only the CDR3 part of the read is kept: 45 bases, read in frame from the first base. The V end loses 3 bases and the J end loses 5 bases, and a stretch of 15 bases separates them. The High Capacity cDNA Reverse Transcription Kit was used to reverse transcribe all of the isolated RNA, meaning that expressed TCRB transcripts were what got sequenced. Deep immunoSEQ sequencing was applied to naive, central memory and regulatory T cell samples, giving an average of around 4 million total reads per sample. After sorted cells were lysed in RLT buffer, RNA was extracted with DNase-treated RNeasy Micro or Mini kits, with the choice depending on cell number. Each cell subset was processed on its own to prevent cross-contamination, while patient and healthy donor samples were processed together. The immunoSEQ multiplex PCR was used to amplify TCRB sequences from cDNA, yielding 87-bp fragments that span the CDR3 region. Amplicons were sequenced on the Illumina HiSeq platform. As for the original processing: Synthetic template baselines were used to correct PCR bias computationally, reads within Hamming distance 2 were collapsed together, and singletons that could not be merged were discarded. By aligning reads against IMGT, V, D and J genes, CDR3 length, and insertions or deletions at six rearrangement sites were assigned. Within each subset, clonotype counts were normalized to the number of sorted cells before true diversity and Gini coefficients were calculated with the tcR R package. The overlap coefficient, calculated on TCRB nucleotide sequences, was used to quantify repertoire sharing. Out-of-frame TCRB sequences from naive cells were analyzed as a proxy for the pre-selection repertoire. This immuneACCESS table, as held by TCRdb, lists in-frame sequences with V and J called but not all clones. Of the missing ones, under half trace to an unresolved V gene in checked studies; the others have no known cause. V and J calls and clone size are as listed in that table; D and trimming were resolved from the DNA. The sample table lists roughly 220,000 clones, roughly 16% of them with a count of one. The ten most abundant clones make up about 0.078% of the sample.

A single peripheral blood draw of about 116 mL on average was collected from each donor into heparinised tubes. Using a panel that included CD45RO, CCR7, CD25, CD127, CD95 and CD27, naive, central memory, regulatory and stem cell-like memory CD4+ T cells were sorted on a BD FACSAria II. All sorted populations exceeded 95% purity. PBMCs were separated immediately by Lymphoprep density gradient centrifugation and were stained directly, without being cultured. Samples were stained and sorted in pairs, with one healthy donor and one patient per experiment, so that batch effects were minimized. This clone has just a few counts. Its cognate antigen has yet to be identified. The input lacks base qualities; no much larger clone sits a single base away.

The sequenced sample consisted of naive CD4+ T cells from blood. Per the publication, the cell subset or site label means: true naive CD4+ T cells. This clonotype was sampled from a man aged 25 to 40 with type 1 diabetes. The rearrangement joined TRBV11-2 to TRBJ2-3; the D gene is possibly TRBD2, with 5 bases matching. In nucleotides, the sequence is TGTGCCAGCAGCTTTCGCTCGAGGGCCGGAGATACGCAGTATTTT. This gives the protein CASSFRSRAGDTQYF.